These T cell receptor beta chains were read from a single sample in a study of cytomegalovirus exposure and HLA in healthy donors. Profiling relied on immunoSEQ multiplex PCR, and the TCRdb table lists in-frame clones only, not all of them. The table records approximately 270,000 clones, 90% of them present only once. Sequenced input: PBMCs. These receptors were obtained from a young woman in good health and CMV-seronegative. The CDR3 runs from the conserved cysteine through the conserved F or W. D genes are given only for firm matches. Some rows mark clone size as missing; the rest say once, few, many or name a class of expanded clone.

J gene: TRBJ2-5
V gene: TRBV7-9
clone size: once
D gene: .
CDR3 DNA: TGTGCCAGCAGCCCTGACAGAGAACAAGAGACCCAGTACTTC
CDR3 protein: CASSPDREQETQYF

J gene: TRBJ2-5
V gene: TRBV30
clone size: once
D gene: .
CDR3 DNA: TGTGCCTGGATTAGGAACGGGGAGACCCAGTACTTC
CDR3 protein: CAWIRNGETQYF

J gene: TRBJ1-4
V gene: TRBV7-6
clone size: .
D gene: .
CDR3 DNA: TGTGCCAGCAGCTTAGGATTGGCAGGCCTGACAACTAATGAAAAACTGTTTTTT
CDR3 protein: CASSLGLAGLTTNEKLFF

J gene: TRBJ2-4
V gene: TRBV6-5
clone size: .
D gene: .
CDR3 DNA: TGTGCCAGCAGTTACAGGGGCGATCTAGCCAAAAACATTCAGTACTTC
CDR3 protein: CASSYRGDLAKNIQYF

J gene: TRBJ1-1
V gene: TRBV6-5
clone size: .
D gene: .
CDR3 DNA: .
CDR3 protein: CASSTSTRGNTEAFF

J gene: TRBJ1-1
V gene: TRBV10-3
clone size: .
D gene: .
CDR3 DNA: TGTGCCATCAGTGAGGTGGGGAGGGCTGAAGCTTTCTTT
CDR3 protein: CAISEVGRAEAFF

J gene: TRBJ1-6
V gene: TRBV6-5
clone size: .
D gene: TRBD1
CDR3 DNA: TGTGCCAGCAGCAAGGACAGGGCTAATTCACCCCTCCACTTT
CDR3 protein: CASSKDRANSPLHF

J gene: TRBJ2-5
V gene: TRBV11-2
clone size: once
D gene: TRBD2
CDR3 DNA: TGTGCCAGCAGCTTAGGTCGGGGGGGCCTTGAGACCCAGTACTTC
CDR3 protein: CASSLGRGGLETQYF

J gene: TRBJ1-1
V gene: TRBV5-6
clone size: .
D gene: TRBD1
CDR3 DNA: TGTGCCAGCAGCTTTGGACAGGGGGTAGCTTTCTTT
CDR3 protein: CASSFGQGVAFF

J gene: TRBJ2-2
V gene: TRBV7-8
clone size: .
D gene: TRBD1
CDR3 DNA: TGTGCCAGCAGGTGGCGGGGACAGGTTGGGGAGCTGTTTTTT
CDR3 protein: CASRWRGQVGELFF

J gene: TRBJ2-3
V gene: TRBV4-1
clone size: .
D gene: .
CDR3 DNA: TGCGCCAGCAGCCAGGTTTTTGGGGCCGGAGATACGCAGTATTTT
CDR3 protein: CASSQVFGAGDTQYF

J gene: TRBJ2-6
V gene: TRBV7-8
clone size: .
D gene: TRBD1
CDR3 DNA: TGTGCCAGCAGCCGGCGGAACAGGGGTTATTCTGGGGCCAACGTCCTGACTTTC
CDR3 protein: CASSRRNRGYSGANVLTF